This T cell receptor beta chain was obtained from a study of T-cell memory formation after mild COVID-19. Study-wide results and caveats: Certain responding clones were present in pre-infection memory, suggesting participation of cross-reactive memory.

This clonotype was counted a few times. The antigen is undetermined. TCRdb ran MiXCR on the 5' RACE reads and lists one entry per CDR3 protein. The sample includes about 360,000 distinct CDR3 sequences, roughly 13% of them seen just once. The TCR comes from a man in his late teens or twenties who had mild COVID-19 (a few samples of this study predate the infection). Cell type and time point are not known. Sequencing input: PBMCs or a T cell subset sorted from them (not recorded which).

CDR3 in DNA: TGTGCCAGCAGCCCCCGACAGGGGTTAGGAGAGACCCAGTACTTC. It codes for CASSPRQGLGETQYF. The V gene is TRBV7-2, the J gene TRBJ2-5; 8 bases are shared with TRBD1. Germline V gene data show CDR1 as SGHTA and CDR2 as FQGNSA. J gave up 4 bases and V 5 bases, and 9 bases lay outside the gene matches. CDR3 length: 15 amino acids. The full variable domain, its missing parts supplied by reference TRBV7-2 and TRBJ2-5, is GAGVSQSPSNKVTEKGKDVELRCDPISGHTALYWYRQSLGQGLEFLIYFQGNSAPDKSGLPSDRFSAERTGGSVSTLTIQRTQQEDSAVYLCASSPRQGLGETQYFGPGTRLLVL.